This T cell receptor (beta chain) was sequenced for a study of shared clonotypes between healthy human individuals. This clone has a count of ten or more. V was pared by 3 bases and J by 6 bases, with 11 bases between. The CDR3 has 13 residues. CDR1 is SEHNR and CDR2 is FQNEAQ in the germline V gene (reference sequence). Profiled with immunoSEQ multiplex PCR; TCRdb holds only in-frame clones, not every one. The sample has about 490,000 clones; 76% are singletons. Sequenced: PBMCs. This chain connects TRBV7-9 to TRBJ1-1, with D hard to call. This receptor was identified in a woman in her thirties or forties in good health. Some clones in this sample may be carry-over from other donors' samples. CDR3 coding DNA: TGTGCCAGCAGCTTCGGCGGAAAGGCTGAAGCTTTCTTT. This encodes CASSFGGKAEAFF.